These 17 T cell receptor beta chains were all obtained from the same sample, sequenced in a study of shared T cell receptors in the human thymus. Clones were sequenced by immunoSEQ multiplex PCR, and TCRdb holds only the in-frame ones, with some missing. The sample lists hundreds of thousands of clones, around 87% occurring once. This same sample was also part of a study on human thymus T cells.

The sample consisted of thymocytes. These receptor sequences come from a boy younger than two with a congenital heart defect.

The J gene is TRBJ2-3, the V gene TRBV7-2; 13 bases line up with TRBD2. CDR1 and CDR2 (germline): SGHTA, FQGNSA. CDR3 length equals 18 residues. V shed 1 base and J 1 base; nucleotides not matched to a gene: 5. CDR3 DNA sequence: TGTGCCAGCAGCTTAGGGACTAGCGGGGGATGGGGCACAGATACGCAGTATTTT. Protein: CASSLGTSGGWGTDTQYF.

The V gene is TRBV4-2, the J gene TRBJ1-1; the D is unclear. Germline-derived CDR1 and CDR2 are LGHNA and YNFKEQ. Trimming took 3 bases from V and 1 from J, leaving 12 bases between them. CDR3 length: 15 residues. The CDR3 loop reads CASSQRRQPNTEAFF. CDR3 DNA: TGTGCCAGCAGCCAGAGGAGGCAGCCGAACACTGAAGCTTTCTTT.

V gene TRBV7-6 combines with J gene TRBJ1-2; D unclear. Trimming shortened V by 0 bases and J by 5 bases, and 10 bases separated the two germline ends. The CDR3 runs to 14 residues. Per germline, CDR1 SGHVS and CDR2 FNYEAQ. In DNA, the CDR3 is TGTGCCAGCAGCTTAGCAGTAAACGGTTATGGCTACACCTTC. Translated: CASSLAVNGYGYTF.

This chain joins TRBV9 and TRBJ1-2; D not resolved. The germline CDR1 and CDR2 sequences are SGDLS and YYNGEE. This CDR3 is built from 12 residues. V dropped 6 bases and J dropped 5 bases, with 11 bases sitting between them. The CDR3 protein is CASKQTTYGYTF. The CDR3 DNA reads TGTGCCAGCAAACAAACAACGTATGGCTACACCTTC.

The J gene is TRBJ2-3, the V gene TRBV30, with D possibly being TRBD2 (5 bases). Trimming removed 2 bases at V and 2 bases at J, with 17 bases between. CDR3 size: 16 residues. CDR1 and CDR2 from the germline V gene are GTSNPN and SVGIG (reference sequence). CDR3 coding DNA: TGTGCCTGGAGTTCTAAGGAGGCACCCGTCACAGATACGCAGTATTTT. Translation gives CAWSSKEAPVTDTQYF.

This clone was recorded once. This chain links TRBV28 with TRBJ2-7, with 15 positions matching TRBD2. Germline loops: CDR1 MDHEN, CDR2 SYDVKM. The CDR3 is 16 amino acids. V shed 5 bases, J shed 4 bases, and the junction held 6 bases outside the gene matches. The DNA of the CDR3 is TGTGCCAGCAGTGGACTAGCGGGAGGGCCTAGGTACGAGCAGTACTTC. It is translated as CASSGLAGGPRYEQYF.

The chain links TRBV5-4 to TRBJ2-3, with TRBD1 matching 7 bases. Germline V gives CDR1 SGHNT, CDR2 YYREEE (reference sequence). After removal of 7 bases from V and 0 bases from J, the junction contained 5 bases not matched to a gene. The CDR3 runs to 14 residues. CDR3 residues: CASGSGQSTDTQYF. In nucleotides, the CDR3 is TGTGCCAGCGGCTCGGGACAGAGCACAGATACGCAGTATTTT.

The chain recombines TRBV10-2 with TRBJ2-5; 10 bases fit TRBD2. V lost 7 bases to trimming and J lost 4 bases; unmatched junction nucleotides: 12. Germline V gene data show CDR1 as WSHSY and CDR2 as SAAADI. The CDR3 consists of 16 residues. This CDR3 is CASNIKREGRSETQYF. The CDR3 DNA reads TGCGCCAGCAATATTAAGCGGGAGGGCCGGTCAGAGACCCAGTACTTC.

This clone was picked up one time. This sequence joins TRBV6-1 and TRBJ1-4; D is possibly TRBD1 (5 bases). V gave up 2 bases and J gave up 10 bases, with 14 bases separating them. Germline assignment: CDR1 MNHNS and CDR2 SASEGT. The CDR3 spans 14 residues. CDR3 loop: CASSEFGDQGKLFF. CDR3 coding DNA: TGTGCCAGCAGTGAATTTGGGGATCAGGGAAAACTGTTTTTT.

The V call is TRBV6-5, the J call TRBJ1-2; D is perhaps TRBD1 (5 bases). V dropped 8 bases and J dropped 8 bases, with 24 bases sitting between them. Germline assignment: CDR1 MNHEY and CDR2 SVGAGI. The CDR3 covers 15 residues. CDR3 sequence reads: CASYRLAGPSRGYTF. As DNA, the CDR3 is TGTGCCAGCTATCGATTGGCAGGGCCATCTCGGGGCTACACCTTC.

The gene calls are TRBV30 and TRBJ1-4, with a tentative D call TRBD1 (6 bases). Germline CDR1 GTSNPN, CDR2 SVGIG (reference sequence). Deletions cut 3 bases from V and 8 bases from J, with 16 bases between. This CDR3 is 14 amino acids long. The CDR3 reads CAWRAGEGREKLFF. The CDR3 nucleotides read TGTGCCTGGAGGGCAGGGGAGGGTCGGGAAAAACTGTTTTTT.

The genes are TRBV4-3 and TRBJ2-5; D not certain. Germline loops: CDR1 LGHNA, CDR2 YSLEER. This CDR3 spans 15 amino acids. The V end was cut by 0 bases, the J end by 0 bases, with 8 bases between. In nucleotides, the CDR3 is TGCGCCAGCAGCCAAGATAACCGGGACCAAGAGACCCAGTACTTC. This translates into CASSQDNRDQETQYF.

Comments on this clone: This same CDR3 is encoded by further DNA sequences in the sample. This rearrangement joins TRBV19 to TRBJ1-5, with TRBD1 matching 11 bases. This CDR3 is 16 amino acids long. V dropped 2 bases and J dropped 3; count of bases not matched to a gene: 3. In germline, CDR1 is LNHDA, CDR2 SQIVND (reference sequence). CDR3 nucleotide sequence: TGTGCCAGTAGTATAAGGGACAGGGGGAACAATCAGCCCCAGCATTTT. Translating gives CASSIRDRGNNQPQHF.

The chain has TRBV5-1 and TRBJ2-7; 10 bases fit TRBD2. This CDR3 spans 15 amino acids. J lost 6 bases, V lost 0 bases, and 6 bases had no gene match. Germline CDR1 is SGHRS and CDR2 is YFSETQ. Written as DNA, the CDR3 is TGCGCCAGCAGCTTGGCCACTCTAGCGGGAGCCGAGCAGTACTTC. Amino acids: CASSLATLAGAEQYF.

The CDR3: CASSSGPCGDTQYF. In DNA, the CDR3 is TGTGCCAGCAGCTCAGGGCCCTGCGGGGATACGCAGTATTTT. The chain uses TRBV13 and TRBJ2-3; D possibly uses TRBD1 or TRBD2 (5 bases each). Germline lookup yields CDR1 PRHDT and CDR2 FYEKMQ (reference sequence). The CDR3 loop spans 14 amino acids. The V end lost 4 bases, the J end lost 6 bases, and 14 bases lay between the germline ends.

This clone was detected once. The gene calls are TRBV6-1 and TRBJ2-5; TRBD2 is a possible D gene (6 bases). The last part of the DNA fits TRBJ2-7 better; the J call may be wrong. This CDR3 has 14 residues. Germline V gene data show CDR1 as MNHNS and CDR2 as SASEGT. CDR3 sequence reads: CASSEDGSRFEQYF. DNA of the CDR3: TGTGCCAGCAGTGAGGACGGGAGCCGGTTCGAGCAGTACTTC.

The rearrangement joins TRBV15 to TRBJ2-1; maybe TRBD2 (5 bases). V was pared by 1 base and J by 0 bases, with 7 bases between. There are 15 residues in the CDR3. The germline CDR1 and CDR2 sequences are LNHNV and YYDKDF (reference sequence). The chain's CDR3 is CATSRVGSSYNEQFF. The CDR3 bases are TGTGCCACCAGCAGAGTTGGGAGCTCCTACAATGAGCAGTTCTTC. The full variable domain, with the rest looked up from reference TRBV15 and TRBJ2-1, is DAMVIQNPRYQVTQFGKPVTLSCSQTLNHNVMYWYQQKSSQAPKLLFHYYDKDFNNEADTPDNFQSRRPNTSFCFLDIRSPGLGDTAMYLCATSRVGSSYNEQFFGPGTRLTVL.